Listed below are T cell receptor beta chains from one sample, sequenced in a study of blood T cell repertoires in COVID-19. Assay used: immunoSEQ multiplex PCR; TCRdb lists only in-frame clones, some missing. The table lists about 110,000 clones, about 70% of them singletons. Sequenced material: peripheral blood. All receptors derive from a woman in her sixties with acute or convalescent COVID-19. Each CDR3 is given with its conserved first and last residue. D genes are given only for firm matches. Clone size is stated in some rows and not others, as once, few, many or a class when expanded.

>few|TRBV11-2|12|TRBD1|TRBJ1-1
TGTGCCAGCAGCTACCCGACAGGGGAAGCTTTCTTT
CASSYPTGEAFF
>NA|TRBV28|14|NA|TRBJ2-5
TGTGCCAGCAGTCGGGGGTCCCGACCAGAGACCCAGTACTTC
CASSRGSRPETQYF
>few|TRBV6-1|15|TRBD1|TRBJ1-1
TGTGCCAGCAGTGACCAGGACAGGGCGAACACTGAAGCTTTCTTT
CASSDQDRANTEAFF
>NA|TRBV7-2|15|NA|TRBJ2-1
TGTGCCAGCAGCTTAGTTACTAGCCGGATCAATGAGCAGTTCTTC
CASSLVTSRINEQFF
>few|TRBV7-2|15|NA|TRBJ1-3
TGTGCCAGCAGCCCAAGGGGACTCTCTGGAAACACCATATATTTT
CASSPRGLSGNTIYF
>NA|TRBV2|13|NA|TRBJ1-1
TGTGCCAGCTTACTGAATCTGAACACTGAAGCTTTCTTT
CASLLNLNTEAFF
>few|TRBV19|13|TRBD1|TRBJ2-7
TGTGCCAGTAAGGACAGGTTTGGTTACGAGCAGTACTTC
CASKDRFGYEQYF
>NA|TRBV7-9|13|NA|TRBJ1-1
TGTGCCAGCAGCCCCCAGATGAACACTGAAGCTTTCTTT
CASSPQMNTEAFF
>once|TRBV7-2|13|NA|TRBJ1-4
TGTGCCAGCAGCTTATTTTTAGATGAAAAACTGTTTTTT
CASSLFLDEKLFF
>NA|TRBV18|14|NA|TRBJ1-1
TGTGCCAGCTCACCACGTTGGGGGCCGGAGGAAGCTTTCTTT
CASSPRWGPEEAFF
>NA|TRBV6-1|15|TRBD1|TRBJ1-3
TGTGCCAGCAGTGAGGGACAGACCTTTGGAAACACCATATATTTT
CASSEGQTFGNTIYF
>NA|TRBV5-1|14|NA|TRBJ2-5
TGCGCCAGCAGCACGAGGACGGCCCAGGGGACCCAGTACTTC
CASSTRTAQGTQYF
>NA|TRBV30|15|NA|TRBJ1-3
TGTGCCTGGAGTGTGGGCAGCACGACTGGAAACACCATATATTTT
CAWSVGSTTGNTIYF
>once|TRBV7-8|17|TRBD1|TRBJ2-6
TGTGCCAGCAGCCCCAGGACAGGGTACTTGGGGGCCAACGTCCTGACTTTC
CASSPRTGYLGANVLTF
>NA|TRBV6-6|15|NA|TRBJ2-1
TGTGCCAGCAGGCAATTGGACTTCTCCTACAATGAGCAGTTCTTC
CASRQLDFSYNEQFF
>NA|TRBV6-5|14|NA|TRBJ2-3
TGTGCCAGCAGCATTATAGGGGGTACAGATACGCAGTATTTT
CASSIIGGTDTQYF
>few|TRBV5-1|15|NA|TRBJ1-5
TGCGCCAGCAGCTTGGATGGGCAGTACAATCAGCCCCAGCATTTT
CASSLDGQYNQPQHF
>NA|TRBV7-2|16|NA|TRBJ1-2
TGTGCCAGCAGCTTAGCTTTTCTCGAGGGGGTCTCTGGCTACACCTTC
CASSLAFLEGVSGYTF
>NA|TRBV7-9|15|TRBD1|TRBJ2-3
TGTGCCAGCAGCTCACTGACAGGGGCGATGGATACGCAGTATTTT
CASSSLTGAMDTQYF
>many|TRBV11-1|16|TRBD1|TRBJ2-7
TGTGCCAGCAGCTTAGCCTCCGGGACAGGGAACTACGAGCAGTACTTC
CASSLASGTGNYEQYF
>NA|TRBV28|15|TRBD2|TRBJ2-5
TGTGCCAGCAATGGACTAGCGGGGTACCAAGAGACCCAGTACTTC
CASNGLAGYQETQYF
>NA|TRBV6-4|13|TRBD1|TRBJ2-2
TGTGCCAGCAGTGGACAGGGGTCCGGGGAGCTGTTTTTT
CASSGQGSGELFF
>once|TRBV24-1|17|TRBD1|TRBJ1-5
TGTGCCACCAGTGAACCCGGGACAGGGGGGAGCAATCAGCCCCAGCATTTT
CATSEPGTGGSNQPQHF
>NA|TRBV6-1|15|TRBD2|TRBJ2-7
TGTGCCAGCAGTGAAGCGCCTAGCGGGGGGAACGAGCAGTACTTC
CASSEAPSGGNEQYF
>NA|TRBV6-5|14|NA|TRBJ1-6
TGTGCCAGCAGTTACTCGAGCGGCTCTTCACCCCTCCACTTT
CASSYSSGSSPLHF